These 14 T cell receptor beta chains were sequenced from one sample in a study of T cells after yellow fever vaccination (dated by TCRdb to 2018 to 2020). The sample's treatment or condition label is to be understood as: live attenuated yellow fever vaccine strain. Library preparation employed 5' RACE. Instrument on record: Illumina NovaSeq 6000. TCRdb took the public reads, trimmed them with fastp at Q25, ran MiXCR for clone calling and kept in-frame beta chains. When rows share a CDR3 protein, they turn into one entry using the most common DNA and genes. Within this sample are about 240,000 distinct CDR3 sequences, with more than 3.5% of them counted one time only. Under 20% of the sample is in the top ten clones. The source was PBMCs, collected 15 days after the yellow fever booster vaccination. The source is a young man who received the YFV17D yellow fever vaccine.

This clonotype was counted many times. The CDR3 bases are TGTGCCAGCAGCTTGTTTAAGGGAGCAACTAATGAAAAACTGTTTTTT. It encodes CASSLFKGATNEKLFF. The V call is TRBV7-2, the J call TRBJ1-4; the D is unclear. With 3 bases removed from V and 0 bases from J, the gap between germline ends came to 11 bases. This CDR3 is 16 amino acids long. Looked up from germline, CDR1 is SGHTA and CDR2 is FQGNSA.

This chain joins TRBV30 and TRBJ1-1; TRBD1 might be the D (6 bases). Germline loops: CDR1 GTSNPN, CDR2 SVGIG (reference sequence). CDR3 length: 14 amino acids. V was cut by 6 bases and J by 3 bases, with 17 bases left in between. The CDR3 DNA reads TGTGCCTGTAAAAAACCGGGGGCTGACACTGAAGCTTTCTTT. Amino acid sequence: CACKKPGADTEAFF.

This clonotype was observed at least ten times. The chain carries TRBV7-9 and TRBJ1-6; D is unresolved. V was pared by 1 base and J by 5 bases, with 12 bases between. The CDR3 covers 16 residues. Germline CDR1 reads SEHNR; CDR2 reads FQNEAQ (reference sequence). The CDR3 DNA reads as TGTGCCAGCAGCTTAGGTGGTCCCCTGGATAATTCACCCCTCCACTTT. This codes for CASSLGGPLDNSPLHF.

This clonotype was detected a few times. This sequence joins TRBV27 and TRBJ1-1; no clear D gene. The CDR3 is 15 residues long. Germline assignment: CDR1 MNHEY and CDR2 SMNVEV (reference sequence). Trimming took off 3 bases at V and 0 bases at J, with 11 bases between the two ends. CDR3 nucleotide sequence: TGTGCCAGCAGTTTGTCGAAAACCATGAACACTGAAGCTTTCTTT. As protein: CASSLSKTMNTEAFF.

This clonotype was counted many times. V is TRBV7-2 and J is TRBJ2-1; 8 positions agree with TRBD2. CDR3 length: 15 residues. V trimming: 2 bases; J trimming: 5 bases; junction bases outside the gene matches: 5. Germline V gene data show CDR1 as SGHTA and CDR2 as FQGNSA. The CDR3 spells CASSLSGGYNNEQFF. The DNA for the CDR3 is TGTGCCAGCAGCTTAAGCGGGGGCTATAACAATGAGCAGTTCTTC.

This clonotype has a count of ten or more. This chain joins TRBV12-3 or TRBV12-4 and TRBJ1-1, with D maybe TRBD1 (5 bases). V lost 3 bases and J 10 bases, leaving 15 bases between the germline ends. This CDR3 has 13 amino acids. For the CDR3, the DNA is TGTGCCAGCAGTTTGCTTATCGGGGCCGCAGCTTTCTTT. Encoded protein: CASSLLIGAAAFF.

The table lists this clonotype with many counts. The V call is TRBV4-2, the J call TRBJ1-6; possible D gene TRBD1, 5 bases. The CDR3 runs 14 residues. Germline V gives CDR1 LGHNA, CDR2 YNFKEQ. Deletions cut 1 base from V and 9 bases from J, with 10 bases between. The CDR3 is CASSQVREGSPLHF. The CDR3 DNA follows: TGTGCCAGCAGCCAAGTCAGGGAAGGTTCACCCCTCCACTTT.

This clonotype was counted at least ten times. The rearrangement uses TRBV20-1 and TRBJ2-3; maybe TRBD2 (5 bases). V was trimmed by 6 bases and J by 6 bases, leaving 19 bases between them. The CDR3 covers 14 residues. Per the germline V gene, CDR1 is DFQATT and CDR2 is SNEGSKA (reference sequence). CDR3 loop: CSAELRGRRDTQYF. The CDR3 region has the DNA TGCAGTGCAGAGCTAAGAGGGCGTCGGGATACGCAGTATTTT.

This clonotype was counted at least ten times. The chain links TRBV4-3 to TRBJ1-1; a weak D match, TRBD1 (6 bases). The CDR3 consists of 16 residues. Trimming left V 0 bases short and J 5 bases short, with 16 bases between. Germline V gene sequence: CDR1 LGHNA, CDR2 YSLEER. The CDR3, as DNA: TGCGCCAGCAGCCAAGATTGGATTCGGGGGGCTACTGAAGCTTTCTTT. Translating it yields CASSQDWIRGATEAFF.

This clonotype was counted at least ten times. The V gene is TRBV5-1, the J gene TRBJ2-5; possibly TRBD1 for D (5 bases). Trimming took 6 bases from V and 4 from J, leaving 7 bases between them. The V gene's germline CDR1 is SGHRS and CDR2 YFSETQ. There are 11 residues in the CDR3. The CDR3 nucleotides are TGCGCCAGCATTGGGGCAGAGACCCAGTACTTC. This encodes CASIGAETQYF. The full variable domain, completed using reference TRBV5-1 and TRBJ2-5, is KAGVTQTPRYLIKTRGQQVTLSCSPISGHRSVSWYQQTPGQGLQFLFEYFSETQRNKGNFPGRFSGRQFSNSRSEMNVSTLELGDSALYLCASIGAETQYFGPGTRLLVL.

This clonotype was seen ten or more times. The chain is built from TRBV30 and TRBJ1-6; D unclear. This CDR3 comprises 17 residues. From germline, CDR1 is GTSNPN and CDR2 SVGIG (reference sequence). The germline V and J ends were trimmed by 1 base and 0 bases, with 13 bases remaining between them. CDR3: CAWSGKTAASYNSPLHF. Written as DNA, the CDR3 is TGTGCCTGGAGTGGCAAGACCGCAGCCTCCTATAATTCACCCCTCCACTTT.

This clonotype appeared many times. The chain uses TRBV5-1 and TRBJ2-3; D unclear. Germline V lookup: CDR1 SGHRS, CDR2 YFSETQ. The ends were cut back, 7 bases at V and 1 base at J, with 7 bases in the middle. This CDR3 comprises 12 residues. CDR3 protein: CASRSGTDTQYF. CDR3 in DNA: TGCGCCAGCCGTTCCGGCACAGATACGCAGTATTTT.

In its sample, this clonotype was seen a few times. The genes are TRBV19 and TRBJ1-2, with no clear D. The CDR3 is 14 residues long. Per germline, CDR1 LNHDA and CDR2 SQIVND (reference sequence). The germline V and J ends were trimmed by 5 bases and 2 bases, with 12 bases remaining between them. The CDR3 region has the DNA TGTGCCAGTAGTTTGTACCCGGAGAACTATGGCTACACCTTC. Amino acids: CASSLYPENYGYTF.

This clonotype was recorded many times. The chain combines TRBV5-5 with TRBJ1-1; no clear D. The CDR3 is 14 amino acids. V shed 6 bases and J shed 3 bases, with 15 bases lying between them. Germline-derived CDR1 and CDR2 are SGHKS and YYEKEE (reference sequence). The CDR3 sequence: CASNPITPDTEAFF. CDR3 coding DNA: TGTGCCAGCAACCCTATTACTCCGGACACTGAAGCTTTCTTT.